The T cell receptor beta chain under discussion was sequenced for a study of long-term antiretroviral therapy in people with HIV. General study findings and limits: Post-ART diversity increased but stayed below transplant donor controls.

Running of the v3.0 immunoSEQ assay took place at survey level. Only in-frame clones appear in the TCRdb table, and some are missing; sequencing was by immunoSEQ multiplex PCR. The table records some 25,000 clones, over 70% of them present only once. For this clone: Its matching antigen is unknown.

CDR3 length: 15 amino acids. Germline CDR1 LGHNT, CDR2 FRNRAP. Trimming cost V 5 bases and J 0 bases, with 11 bases left between them. The sequence came from a man under 40 with HIV. The chain joins TRBV12-5 to TRBJ1-3; no reliable D call. This sample comprised unsorted PBMCs, obtained around 4.1 years after starting antiretroviral therapy. The CDR3 loop reads CASGSSRSSGNTIYF. The CDR3 coding sequence is TGTGCTAGTGGTAGCTCACGGAGCTCTGGAAACACCATATATTTT.